This T cell receptor beta chain was documented in a study of cytomegalovirus exposure and HLA in healthy donors. Germline CDR1 reads SGHNT; CDR2 reads YYREEE (reference sequence). The CDR3 is made up of 14 amino acids. The V and J ends lost 4 bases and 4 bases, in that order; junction bases with no gene match: 5. Study results and caveats: In the 120 or so validation repertoires, approximately 94% of cluster scores exceeded 0, per a later analysis.

Points on this clone: Its antigen is unknown.

Assay used: immunoSEQ multiplex PCR; TCRdb lists only in-frame clones, some missing. This repertoire shows around 94,000 clones, 85% to 95% found once; its top ten account for 0.89%. Sequenced material: PBMCs. The sequence derives from a woman younger than 35 in good health and CMV-seronegative. The chain links TRBV5-4 to TRBJ1-2; 9 bases align to TRBD1. The CDR3 protein is CASSGDREGYGYTF. The CDR3 DNA follows: TGTGCCAGCAGCGGGGACAGGGAGGGCTATGGCTACACCTTC.